This passage covers 31 T cell receptor beta chains from one sample sequenced in a study of identical twins. TCRdb re-called the 5' RACE reads through MiXCR, storing one row per CDR3 protein. Of roughly 250,000 distinct CDR3 sequences in the sample, around 15% were seen once. The sequencing input was memory (CD45RO+) T cells sorted from blood. These receptors came from a woman aged 18-29 years in good health.

In this sample, this clonotype turned up many times. CDR3 in DNA: TGTGCCAGCAGTTTTAGGGCAGGGGGTTCCCTTACCGGGGAGCTGTTTTTT. Its translation: CASSFRAGGSLTGELFF. This chain uses TRBV12-3 or TRBV12-4 with TRBJ2-2, with TRBD1 matching over 7 bases. Trimming took 3 bases from V and 5 from J; bases not matched to a gene: 12. The CDR3 is 17 amino acids.

This clonotype showed up just a few times. The chain has TRBV6-5 and TRBJ2-3, with 11 bases identical to TRBD1. Unmatched junction bases numbered 2, after V lost 4 bases and J lost 2 bases. The CDR3 consists of 15 residues. In germline, CDR1 is MNHEY, CDR2 SVGAGI. CDR3 protein: CASSSGQGATDTQYF. DNA of the CDR3: TGTGCCAGCAGTTCTGGACAGGGGGCCACAGATACGCAGTATTTT.

The chain employs TRBV7-3 and TRBJ1-1; D unclear. This CDR3 has 14 amino acids. Germline values: CDR1 SGHTA, CDR2 FQGTGA. Trimming took off 1 base at V and 2 bases at J, with 8 bases between the two ends. The CDR3 sequence is CASSLSGGNTEAFF. The DNA of the CDR3 is TGTGCCAGCAGCTTAAGTGGCGGTAACACTGAAGCTTTCTTT.

This clonotype has just a few counts. The chain links TRBV4-1 to TRBJ2-3; TRBD2 is a possible D gene (6 bases). CDR3 length equals 15 residues. The V end was cut by 0 bases, the J end by 8 bases, with 15 bases between. Germline V lookup: CDR1 MGHRA, CDR2 YSYEKL. The DNA of the CDR3 is TGCGCCAGCAGCCAAGATCGGGAGCCAATCGGTACGCAGTATTTT. This gives the protein CASSQDREPIGTQYF.

The genes are TRBV7-2 and TRBJ1-2, with 8 bases matching TRBD1. This CDR3 has 16 amino acids. Losses at the gene ends were 0 bases for V and 8 bases for J; bases not matched to a gene: 11. The V gene's germline CDR1 is SGHTA and CDR2 FQGNSA. Written as DNA, the CDR3 is TGTGCCAGCAGCTTAGCGGTCGGTCAGGGGGCTCACGGCTACACCTTC. Encoded protein: CASSLAVGQGAHGYTF.

J is TRBJ2-7 and V is TRBV9; perhaps TRBD1 as D (5 bases). The ends were cut back, 4 bases at V and 1 base at J, with 12 bases in the middle. The CDR3 extends over 14 amino acids. Germline CDR1 reads SGDLS; CDR2 reads YYNGEE. This chain's CDR3 is CASSLRAGSYEQYF. CDR3 DNA sequence: TGTGCCAGCAGCCTCAGGGCAGGGTCCTACGAGCAGTACTTC.

CDR3 nucleotides: TGTGCCAGCAGCCGACAGGGGCGGTACTATGGCTACACCTTC. Translating gives CASSRQGRYYGYTF. This chain joins TRBV4-2 and TRBJ1-2, with 8 bases that match TRBD1. The CDR3 is 14 residues long. Germline V CDR1 and CDR2: LGHNA, YNFKEQ. V gave up 4 bases and J gave up 3 bases; unmatched junction bases: 4.

The V and J genes are TRBV6-1 and TRBJ1-2, with 8 bases fitting TRBD1. This CDR3 has 13 residues. J lost 6 bases, V lost 6 bases, and 6 bases had no gene match. Germline V CDR1 and CDR2: MNHNS, SASEGT. The CDR3 sequence: CASSDRGQHGYTF. The CDR3 DNA sequence: TGTGCCAGCAGCGACAGGGGTCAACATGGCTACACCTTC.

This chain joins TRBV5-1 and TRBJ1-1, with D unresolved. Germline loops: CDR1 SGHRS, CDR2 YFSETQ. The CDR3 has 13 amino acids. With 3 bases removed from V and 11 bases from J, the gap between germline ends came to 17 bases. The CDR3 DNA reads as TGCGCCAGCAGCTACTTACCGGACGGTGAGGCTTTCTTT. Protein sequence: CASSYLPDGEAFF.

The rearrangement joins TRBV29-1 to TRBJ1-4; D perhaps matches TRBD1 (5 bases). Germline loops: CDR1 SQVTM, CDR2 ANQGSEA. Trimming took 7 bases from V and 8 from J, leaving 14 bases between them. The CDR3 consists of 12 residues. The CDR3 loop reads CSARGDGEKLFF. For the CDR3, the DNA is TGCAGCGCCCGAGGGGATGGAGAAAAACTGTTTTTT.

The table lists this clonotype with many counts. The chain has TRBV10-3 and TRBJ2-5, with 8 bases matching TRBD1. Germline-derived CDR1 and CDR2 are ENHRY and SYGVKD. J was trimmed by 2 bases and V by 6 bases; bases with no gene match: 8. CDR3 length: 15 residues. The DNA for the CDR3 is TGTGCCATCAGGGACCGAGACAGGGGACAAGAGACCCAGTACTTC. This encodes CAIRDRDRGQETQYF.

This clonotype occurred once. The V call is TRBV6-1, the J call TRBJ2-4; D is perhaps TRBD1 (6 bases). This CDR3 has 15 residues. The V gene lost 10 bases and the J gene lost 0 bases, with 16 bases spanning the gap. Germline V gives CDR1 MNHNS, CDR2 SASEGT. The CDR3 protein is CANLNWGLAKNIQYF. The CDR3 region has the DNA TGTGCCAACTTGAATTGGGGGCTAGCCAAAAACATTCAGTACTTC.

This rearrangement joins TRBV9 to TRBJ2-5; possible D gene TRBD2, 6 bases. V lost 3 bases, J lost 2 bases, and 20 bases lay in between. The CDR3 sequence is 17 residues long. Germline assignment: CDR1 SGDLS and CDR2 YYNGEE. Written as DNA, the CDR3 is TGTGCCAGCAGCGGGGGCGTGACTAGTCGGGGACAAGAGACCCAGTACTTC. This encodes CASSGGVTSRGQETQYF.

The gene calls are TRBV11-1 and TRBJ2-2; TRBD2 might be the D (5 bases). The CDR3 sequence is 14 residues long. The germline V gene has CDR1 SGHAT and CDR2 FQDESV (reference sequence). Trimming removed 2 bases from V and 3 bases from J, with 7 bases in between. The DNA of the CDR3 is TGTGCCAGCAGCTTACAAGCGGACACCGGGGAGCTGTTTTTT. Residues: CASSLQADTGELFF.

This clonotype was counted only a few times. The chain links TRBV20-1 to TRBJ2-7; either TRBD1 or TRBD2 may fit D (6 bases each). V lost 0 bases and J lost 7, with 16 bases in between. Germline V gene lookup returns CDR1 DFQATT and CDR2 SNEGSKA (reference sequence). CDR3 size: 14 residues. CDR3 DNA sequence: TGCAGTGCTAGAGAGCTCCCGGGGGCAGGTGAGCAGTACTTC. Its protein is CSARELPGAGEQYF.

J is TRBJ2-2 and V is TRBV21-1; the table's TRBD2 call for D was not verified on the DNA. TRBV21-1 is listed as a pseudogene. The CDR3 runs 15 residues. The CDR3 DNA sequence: TGTGCCAGCGCGGGGTCCACCCACGTCACCGGGGAGCTGTTTTTT. Translation: CASAGSTHVTGELFF.

This chain uses TRBV6-5 with TRBJ2-5; D may be TRBD1 or TRBD2 (5 bases each). The CDR3 has 16 residues. Trimming stripped 4 bases from V and 0 bases from J, with 15 bases between. In germline, CDR1 is MNHEY, CDR2 SVGAGI. DNA of the CDR3: TGTGCCAGCAGTTTGGGCGTTGGGGGATACCAAGAGACCCAGTACTTC. Its protein is CASSLGVGGYQETQYF.

V gene TRBV6-5 combines with J gene TRBJ2-4, with TRBD1 identical over 7 bases. This CDR3 comprises 14 residues. Germline CDR1 is MNHEY and CDR2 is SVGAGI. The V gene end was trimmed by 0 bases and the J gene end by 5 bases; junction bases not matched to a gene: 1. CDR3 nucleotide sequence: TGTGCCAGCAGTTACTCGGGACAGCAAAACATTCAGTACTTC. It translates to CASSYSGQQNIQYF.

In its sample, this clonotype was seen a few times. The chain combines TRBV10-3 with TRBJ1-2, with 10 bases identical to TRBD1. The CDR3 has 12 residues. The germline V gene has CDR1 ENHRY and CDR2 SYGVKD. Unmatched junction bases numbered 3, after V lost 8 bases and J lost 6 bases. CDR3 sequence (DNA): TGTGCCATCTCCGGACAGGGGGATGGCTACACCTTC. Translated, it gives CAISGQGDGYTF.

This clonotype was counted only a few times. The V and J genes are TRBV7-3 and TRBJ1-1; D ambiguous. Germline V CDR1 and CDR2: SGHTA, FQGTGA. Trimming stripped 1 base from V and 3 bases from J, with 9 bases between. The CDR3 runs 14 residues. CDR3 in DNA: TGTGCCAGCAGCTTAAGCCGGGAGCACACTGAAGCTTTCTTT. This translates into CASSLSREHTEAFF.

The CDR3 DNA sequence: TGTGCCAGCAGCTCCAGGTTACTAGCGGGAGCGGGGCAGGTCCACAATGAGCAGTTCTTC. Translation: CASSSRLLAGAGQVHNEQFF. The rearrangement links TRBV11-2 to TRBJ2-1, with 11 bases lining up with TRBD2. Germline lookup yields CDR1 SGHAT and CDR2 FQNNGV. V lost 4 bases to trimming and J lost 5 bases; unmatched junction nucleotides: 19. CDR3 length equals 20 residues.

The V and J genes are TRBV9 and TRBJ2-3, with a possible D match to TRBD2 (5 bases). CDR1 SGDLS and CDR2 YYNGEE come from the germline V gene. V dropped 2 bases and J dropped 6 bases, with 13 bases sitting between them. The CDR3 contains 14 residues. This CDR3 reads CASSVAGDKDTQYF. The CDR3 region has the DNA TGTGCCAGCAGCGTCGCCGGGGATAAGGATACGCAGTATTTT.

This clonotype was detected many times. V and J are TRBV7-2 and TRBJ2-3; 7 nucleotides agree with TRBD2. CDR3 length: 15 residues. With 5 bases clipped from V and 5 bases from J, the junction kept 10 bases outside the gene matches. CDR1 and CDR2 from the germline V gene are SGHTA and FQGNSA. CDR3 sequence: CASSPKTSIRDTQYF. The CDR3 region has the DNA TGTGCCAGCAGCCCAAAGACTAGCATAAGAGATACGCAGTATTTT.

This clonotype was seen only a few times. The chain combines TRBV3-1 with TRBJ2-5; TRBD2 matches 12 bases. Germline V gene data show CDR1 as LGHDT and CDR2 as YNNKEL (reference sequence). The CDR3 totals 15 residues. Trimming at V came to 6 bases and at J to 2 bases, leaving 4 bases not matched to a gene. As DNA, the CDR3 is TGTGCCAGCAGTTTTGGACTAGCGGGGCAAGAGACCCAGTACTTC. Protein sequence: CASSFGLAGQETQYF.

This clonotype occurred a few times. The V call is TRBV2, the J call TRBJ1-1; D not certain. The length of the CDR3 is 13 residues. The V gene lost 11 bases and the J gene lost 1 base, with 14 bases spanning the gap. The germline V gene encodes CDR1 SNHLY and CDR2 FYNNEI. The CDR3, as DNA: TGTGCCGGCACGACCCTGGCGAACACTGAAGCTTTCTTT. Amino acids: CAGTTLANTEAFF.

The chain links TRBV29-1 to TRBJ2-7; D is unclear. The germline V and J ends were trimmed by 3 bases and 2 bases, with 11 bases remaining between them. CDR3 length: 13 amino acids. Germline CDR1 and CDR2: SQVTM and ANQGSEA. The CDR3, as DNA: TGCAGCGTTGAGTCGGACCTAGCCTACGAGCAGTACTTC. Translated, it gives CSVESDLAYEQYF.

The chain recombines TRBV7-2 with TRBJ2-1; D call uncertain. CDR3 size: 13 residues. V lost 2 bases to trimming and J lost 7 bases, with 9 bases between them. From germline, CDR1 is SGHTA and CDR2 FQGNSA. The CDR3 nucleotides read TGTGCCAGCAGCTTATTGAAGGGTAATGAGCAGTTCTTC. Translated, it gives CASSLLKGNEQFF.

J is TRBJ2-1 and V is TRBV15; 8 bases agree with TRBD1. The CDR3 contains 14 residues. Germline CDR1 reads LNHNV; CDR2 reads YYDKDF (reference sequence). With 3 bases clipped from V and 5 bases from J, the junction kept 3 bases outside the gene matches. The CDR3 bases are TGTGCCACCAGCAGGGACAGGGCAAACAATGAGCAGTTCTTC. This sequence encodes CATSRDRANNEQFF.

The chain combines TRBV7-2 with TRBJ2-2; 7 nucleotides match TRBD1. CDR1 and CDR2 from the germline V gene are SGHTA and FQGNSA. V shed 2 bases and J 3 bases; nucleotides not matched to a gene: 3. The CDR3 has 15 amino acids. CDR3 DNA: TGTGCCAGCAGCTTACGAACAGGGGACACCGGGGAGCTGTTTTTT. This encodes CASSLRTGDTGELFF.

This clonotype was picked up a small number of times. The chain links TRBV9 to TRBJ1-2, with D uncertain. Trimming removed 0 bases from V and 3 bases from J, with 9 bases in between. From germline, CDR1 is SGDLS and CDR2 YYNGEE. The CDR3 runs to 14 residues. The CDR3 loop reads CASSVGTWDYGYTF. The CDR3 DNA reads TGTGCCAGCAGCGTAGGAACTTGGGACTATGGCTACACCTTC. Full variable domain (remainder filled in from reference TRBV9 and TRBJ1-2): DSGVTQTPKHLITATGQRVTLRCSPRSGDLSVYWYQQSLDQGLQFLIQYYNGEERAKGNILERFSAQQFPDLHSELNLSSLELGDSALYFCASSVGTWDYGYTFGSGTRLTVV.

This clonotype was seen more than once but under ten times. The chain carries TRBV6-2 or TRBV6-3 and TRBJ2-1; 13 bases fit TRBD2. The CDR3 is made up of 14 amino acids. After removal of 7 bases from V and 13 bases from J, the junction contained 10 bases not matched to a gene. Germline CDR1 MNHEY, CDR2 SVGEGT. The CDR3 DNA sequence: TGTGCCAGCACCCACGGACTAGCGGGAGTAGCTCAGTTCTTC. Its translation is CASTHGLAGVAQFF.